This is a list of T cell receptor beta chains from one sample in a study of cytomegalovirus exposure and HLA in healthy donors. Repertoires were generated with immunoSEQ multiplex PCR, while TCRdb's copy carries only in-frame clones and drops some. The table shows 150,000 to 200,000 clones, with roughly 79% occurring only once. Material: PBMCs. All receptors come from a woman aged 30 to 39 in good health and CMV-seropositive. Both conserved end residues are part of each CDR3. D genes are given only for firm matches. Clone size appears in some rows only: once, few, many, or a class for an expanded clone.

j_gene: TRBJ1-2; v_gene: TRBV28; d_gene: TRBD1; abundance: NA; CDR3nt: TGTGCCACCTCCCGGGACAGGGATTATGGCTACACCTTC; CDR3aa: CATSRDRDYGYTF
j_gene: TRBJ1-1; v_gene: TRBV5-5; d_gene: NA; abundance: NA; CDR3nt: TGTGTCTCCCTCGGCCAGGGCGGCACTGAAGCTTTCTTT; CDR3aa: CVSLGQGGTEAFF
j_gene: TRBJ1-1; v_gene: TRBV29-1; d_gene: NA; abundance: NA; CDR3nt: TGCAGCGGTACAGGGTTTGGCACTGAAGCTTTCTTT; CDR3aa: CSGTGFGTEAFF
j_gene: TRBJ2-2; v_gene: TRBV19; d_gene: NA; abundance: NA; CDR3nt: TGTGCCAGTAGTATCGGAGGGGCGCAGACCGGGGAGCTGTTTTTT; CDR3aa: CASSIGGAQTGELFF
j_gene: TRBJ2-6; v_gene: TRBV5-1; d_gene: NA; abundance: once; CDR3nt: TGCGCCAGCAGCTTGGGCGGCTCTGGGGCCAACGTCCTGACTTTC; CDR3aa: CASSLGGSGANVLTF
j_gene: TRBJ2-5; v_gene: TRBV4-1; d_gene: NA; abundance: NA; CDR3nt: TGCGCCAGCAGCCAAGGAGCGCAATACCAAGAGACCCAGTACTTC; CDR3aa: CASSQGAQYQETQYF
j_gene: TRBJ1-4; v_gene: TRBV7-9; d_gene: NA; abundance: NA; CDR3nt: TGTTCCAGCACTCTAAGGGGGGGGCTCGAAAAACTGTTTTTT; CDR3aa: CSSTLRGGLEKLFF
j_gene: TRBJ1-2; v_gene: TRBV4-3; d_gene: NA; abundance: NA; CDR3nt: TGCGCCAGCAGCCAAGATCTGGGGACTGGTACTAACTATGGCTACACCTTC; CDR3aa: CASSQDLGTGTNYGYTF
j_gene: TRBJ1-1; v_gene: TRBV7-8; d_gene: NA; abundance: NA; CDR3nt: TGTGCCAGCAGCTTAGCTTTGGCAGGGAGGGCTGAAGCTTTCTTT; CDR3aa: CASSLALAGRAEAFF
j_gene: TRBJ1-2; v_gene: TRBV7-9; d_gene: NA; abundance: NA; CDR3nt: TGTGCCAGCAGCTTACAATATGGCTACACCTTC; CDR3aa: CASSLQYGYTF
j_gene: TRBJ1-4; v_gene: TRBV19; d_gene: TRBD1; abundance: NA; CDR3nt: TGTGCCAGTAAAGACAGGGGAAGAGAAAAACTGTTTTTT; CDR3aa: CASKDRGREKLFF
j_gene: TRBJ1-2; v_gene: TRBV29-1; d_gene: TRBD1; abundance: NA; CDR3nt: TGCAGCGTTGAAGAAGACGGGACAGGAGACTATGGCTACACCTTC; CDR3aa: CSVEEDGTGDYGYTF
j_gene: TRBJ2-3; v_gene: TRBV5-1; d_gene: NA; abundance: NA; CDR3nt: TGCGCCAGCAGCCAACAGGAAATCGGAGGGACAGATACGCAGTATTTT; CDR3aa: CASSQQEIGGTDTQYF
j_gene: TRBJ2-3; v_gene: TRBV7-2; d_gene: TRBD2; abundance: NA; CDR3nt: TGTGCCAGCAGACCTCCAGCGGGGGGTCTTGATACGCAGTATTTT; CDR3aa: CASRPPAGGLDTQYF
j_gene: TRBJ2-5; v_gene: TRBV29-1; d_gene: TRBD2; abundance: NA; CDR3nt: TGCAGCACTCGGGGTAGCGGGAGATGGGAGACCCAGTACTTC; CDR3aa: CSTRGSGRWETQYF
j_gene: TRBJ1-3; v_gene: TRBV11-2; d_gene: NA; abundance: few; CDR3nt: TGTGCCAGCAGCCCCCTTGGAAACACCATATATTTT; CDR3aa: CASSPLGNTIYF
j_gene: TRBJ1-5; v_gene: TRBV5-8; d_gene: NA; abundance: NA; CDR3nt: TGTGCCAGCAGCGGCACCGGACAGCCACGCTCGGCCCAGCATTTT; CDR3aa: CASSGTGQPRSAQHF
j_gene: TRBJ2-4; v_gene: TRBV28; d_gene: TRBD1; abundance: once; CDR3nt: TGTGCCAGCAGCGAAACCCCAGCCATTGGACAGGAAAACATTCAGTACTTC; CDR3aa: CASSETPAIGQENIQYF
j_gene: TRBJ1-4; v_gene: TRBV4-1; d_gene: TRBD1; abundance: NA; CDR3nt: TGCGCCAGCAGCCACCACTGGGACAGGGGCACTAATGAAAAACTGTTTTTT; CDR3aa: CASSHHWDRGTNEKLFF
j_gene: TRBJ2-1; v_gene: TRBV5-5; d_gene: NA; abundance: NA; CDR3nt: TGTGCCAGCAGCTTGGCTATTCGGGAGTTCTTC; CDR3aa: CASSLAIREFF